Listed here are 17 T cell receptor beta chains from one sample, sequenced in a study of blood T cell repertoires in COVID-19. Method: immunoSEQ multiplex PCR; TCRdb's copy keeps in-frame clones and lacks some. Found here are nearly 70,000 clones, 90% to 95% of them singletons; the top ten hold around 7.3%. The sample comprised peripheral blood. These receptor sequences come from a man aged 35 to 55 with COVID-19, enrolled during active disease.

CDR3 in DNA: TGTGCCAGCAGCCAAGGGGAGGCTTCAACTAATGAAAAACTGTTTTTT. Protein: CASSQGEASTNEKLFF. V is TRBV3-1 (or the pseudogene TRBV3-2) and J is TRBJ1-4; the D is unclear. The V end was cut by 1 base, the J end by 0 bases, with 9 bases between. In germline, CDR1 is LGHDT, CDR2 YNNKEL (reference sequence). The CDR3 contains 16 residues.

V gene TRBV30 combines with J gene TRBJ2-5; 8 nucleotides line up with TRBD1. Looked up from germline, CDR1 is GTSNPN and CDR2 is SVGIG (reference sequence). V lost 5 bases to trimming and J lost 6 bases; unmatched junction nucleotides: 2. The CDR3 is 11 amino acids. The CDR3 reads CAWDRGKTQYF. The CDR3 nucleotides read TGTGCCTGGGACAGGGGTAAGACCCAGTACTTC.

This chain links TRBV19 with TRBJ2-2, with TRBD1 matching 8 bases. Trimming cost V 10 bases and J 2 bases; bases outside gene matches: 6. CDR1 LNHDA and CDR2 SQIVND come from the germline V gene (reference sequence). This CDR3 contains 14 residues. The CDR3 here is CATQGGANTGELFF. The CDR3 DNA reads as TGTGCCACACAGGGGGGAGCTAACACCGGGGAGCTGTTTTTT.

Details on this clone: Different DNA sequences within this sample yield the same CDR3. The chain uses TRBV10-3 and TRBJ2-3; weak D call: TRBD1 (7 bases). The V gene lost 7 bases and the J gene lost 3 bases, with 11 bases spanning the gap. Germline CDR1 is ENHRY and CDR2 is SYGVKD. The CDR3 is 13 residues long. The DNA for the CDR3 is TGTGCCATCAAGGCAGGGGGGACAGATACGCAGTATTTT. It specifies CAIKAGGTDTQYF.

The chain combines TRBV28 with TRBJ1-5; 8 nucleotides line up with TRBD1. Germline values: CDR1 MDHEN, CDR2 SYDVKM. The CDR3 spans 15 residues. Trimming cost V 4 bases and J 7 bases; bases outside gene matches: 9. The DNA for the CDR3 is TGTGCCAGCAGTTCCGGGACAGGCGAGGGACAGCCCCAGCATTTT. This gives the protein CASSSGTGEGQPQHF.

V and J are TRBV27 and TRBJ1-6; TRBD1 matches at 7 bases. The V gene end was trimmed by 5 bases and the J gene end by 10 bases; junction bases not matched to a gene: 5. Germline V gene data show CDR1 as MNHEY and CDR2 as SMNVEV (reference sequence). The CDR3 consists of 13 residues. Here the CDR3 DNA reads TGTGCCAGCAGTAGGGACAGCTCCTCACCCCTCCACTTT. Protein sequence: CASSRDSSSPLHF.

CDR3 nucleotides: TGCGCCAGCAGCCAAGGCACTAGCGGCCTCAACGCGAACACCGGGGAGCTGTTTTTT. This codes for CASSQGTSGLNANTGELFF. This chain links TRBV4-1 with TRBJ2-2, with 8 bases aligning to TRBD2. The germline V gene has CDR1 MGHRA and CDR2 YSYEKL. V lost 1 base and J lost 0; bases outside the gene matches: 10. This CDR3 has 19 residues.

The J gene is TRBJ1-2, the V gene TRBV9, with D possibly matching TRBD1 (6 bases). Trimming shortened V by 4 bases and J by 4 bases, and 20 bases separated the two germline ends. The germline V gene encodes CDR1 SGDLS and CDR2 YYNGEE. The CDR3 sequence is 16 residues long. CDR3 coding DNA: TGTGCCAGCAGCCCCCGGACAGAGCCATATAGCTATGGCTACACCTTC. Protein sequence: CASSPRTEPYSYGYTF.

This chain connects TRBV6-6 to TRBJ1-6; 7 bases are a match to TRBD1. CDR1 is MNHNY, CDR2 SVGAGI, per germline (reference sequence). J gave up 6 bases and V 8 bases, and 4 bases lay outside the gene matches. The CDR3 runs 13 residues. CDR3 coding DNA: TGTGCCAGCCGGGGACAGCTTAATTCACCCCTCCACTTT. Protein sequence: CASRGQLNSPLHF.

This clone was recorded only once. The chain carries TRBV15 and TRBJ2-5; tentatively, D is TRBD1 (6 bases). Germline assignment: CDR1 LNHNV and CDR2 YYDKDF (reference sequence). The CDR3 is 15 amino acids. Between the trimmed V and J ends, which lost 0 bases and 4 bases, there was a span of 12 bases. The CDR3: CATSRDRGWRETQYF. The CDR3 DNA is TGTGCCACCAGCAGAGACAGGGGATGGAGAGAGACCCAGTACTTC.

A few counts support this clone. This chain joins TRBV5-4 and TRBJ1-2; D is perhaps TRBD1 (6 bases). V lost 4 bases and J 8 bases, leaving 21 bases between the germline ends. CDR1 and CDR2 from the germline V gene are SGHNT and YYREEE (reference sequence). The length of the CDR3 is 15 residues. This chain's CDR3 is CASSLPSGTRVGYTF. CDR3 DNA sequence: TGTGCCAGCAGCCTCCCATCTGGGACACGAGTAGGCTACACCTTC.

A few counts support this clone. Written as DNA, the CDR3 is TGCGCCAGCAGCCAAGATGGGAATCCGGGACAGCCTCGGAGCGGGGAGCTGTTTTTT. Translation: CASSQDGNPGQPRSGELFF. The rearrangement uses TRBV4-1 and TRBJ2-2; 7 positions match TRBD1. This CDR3 is built from 19 residues. Germline V lookup: CDR1 MGHRA, CDR2 YSYEKL. Losses at the gene ends were 0 bases for V and 7 bases for J; bases not matched to a gene: 17.

J is TRBJ1-2 and V is TRBV18, with 10 positions matching TRBD1. CDR3 length: 14 residues. Germline V gene lookup returns CDR1 KGHSH and CDR2 LQKENI. Trimming at V came to 6 bases and at J to 8 bases, leaving 9 bases not matched to a gene. The CDR3 region is CASSSGQGEGGYTF. CDR3 DNA: TGTGCCAGCTCCAGCGGACAGGGGGAGGGCGGCTACACCTTC.

Concerning this clone itself: An end of the junction does not agree with germline; a read error may underlie this. The chain couples TRBV3-1 (or the pseudogene TRBV3-2) to TRBJ1-6; 7 bases are shared with TRBD1. CDR1 is LGHDT, CDR2 YNNKEL, per germline (reference sequence). This CDR3 is built from 15 residues. CDR3 sequence: CASSEETGQYSPLHF. The CDR3 DNA is TGTGCCAGCAGCGAAGAAACGGGACAGTATTCACCCCTCCACTTT.

The chain links TRBV29-1 to TRBJ1-1; no definite D call. Per germline, CDR1 SQVTM and CDR2 ANQGSEA. The CDR3 is 11 residues long. With 6 bases removed from V and 2 bases from J, the gap between germline ends came to 7 bases. In DNA form, the CDR3 reads TGCAGCGTCATCCCAAACACTGAAGCTTTCTTT. It is translated as CSVIPNTEAFF.

This clone was observed a single time. The chain has TRBV5-1 and TRBJ2-7; 7 bases agree with TRBD1. This CDR3 is built from 12 residues. Per germline, CDR1 SGHRS and CDR2 YFSETQ. The V and J ends lost 4 bases and 5 bases, in that order; junction bases with no gene match: 3. The CDR3 loop is CASSNRGDEQYF. The DNA for the CDR3 is TGCGCCAGCAGCAACAGGGGCGACGAGCAGTACTTC.

J is TRBJ2-1 and V is TRBV5-4, with 11 nucleotides matching TRBD2. In germline, CDR1 is SGHNT, CDR2 YYREEE (reference sequence). The CDR3 is 15 amino acids. V lost 2 bases to trimming and J lost 7 bases; unmatched junction nucleotides: 5. CDR3 sequence: CASSFASGGWNEQFF. The CDR3, as DNA: TGTGCCAGCAGCTTCGCTAGCGGGGGGTGGAATGAGCAGTTCTTC. The whole variable domain, remainder taken from reference TRBV5-4 and TRBJ2-1, is ETGVTQSPTHLIKTRGQQVTLRCSSQSGHNTVSWYQQALGQGPQFIFQYYREEENGRGNFPPRFSGLQFPNYSSELNVNALELDDSALYLCASSFASGGWNEQFFGPGTRLTVL.